This is a list of T cell receptor beta chains from one sample in a study of post-analysis software for immune sequencing data. From the PCR reads, TCRdb called clonotypes with MiXCR, one entry per CDR3 protein. The sample lists hundreds of thousands of distinct CDR3 sequences, about 53% seen once, with roughly 4.4% in the top ten. The sequenced sample was blood. The origin of the receptors is a girl under 18 with multiple sclerosis. CDR3s include the opening cysteine and the closing phenylalanine or tryptophan. A D gene is named only where the DNA matches it firmly. Size is stated for part of the rows, as once, few or many counts, or as a class when the clone is expanded.

CDR3: CASSPTAGSAYEQYF
DNA: TGCGCCAGCAGCCCGACGGCGGGTAGCGCCTACGAGCAGTACTTC
V: TRBV5-1
J: TRBJ2-7
size: few
D: -

CDR3: CASSYRDSQSSYEQYF
DNA: TGTGCCAGCAGTTATCGGGACTCTCAAAGCTCCTACGAGCAGTACTTC
V: TRBV6-5
J: TRBJ2-7
size: few
D: -

CDR3: CASSQARDLGNIQYF
DNA: TGTGCCAGCAGCCAAGCCCGGGACTTAGGAAACATTCAGTACTTC
V: TRBV4-2
J: TRBJ2-4
size: -
D: -

CDR3: CASSFGTLGLAGTRSSYEQYF
DNA: TGTGCCAGCAGTTTCGGGACCCTGGGACTAGCGGGGACTAGGAGCTCCTACGAGCAGTACTTC
V: TRBV6-2/TRBV6-3
J: TRBJ2-7
size: -
D: TRBD2

CDR3: CASRPRGGRETQYF
DNA: TGTGCCAGCAGGCCTCGGGGGGGCCGGGAGACCCAGTACTTC
V: TRBV12-3/TRBV12-4
J: TRBJ2-5
size: -
D: TRBD2

CDR3: CACSLVGEQFF
DNA: TGTGCCTGCTCCCTCGTCGGTGAGCAGTTCTTC
V: TRBV2
J: TRBJ2-1
size: -
D: -

CDR3: CASSLARPGVLTF
DNA: TGCGCCAGCAGCCTCGCTAGGCCGGGCGTCCTGACTTTC
V: TRBV5-1
J: TRBJ2-6
size: few
D: -

CDR3: CASSRTGGLEGSNIQYF
DNA: TGTGCCAGCAGCCGGACAGGGGGGCTTGAGGGGAGCAACATTCAGTACTTC
V: TRBV7-2
J: TRBJ2-4
size: few
D: TRBD1

CDR3: CASSLGGMGALNEKLFF
DNA: TGTGCCAGCAGCTTAGGGGGTATGGGGGCCCTTAATGAAAAACTGTTTTTT
V: TRBV7-2
J: TRBJ1-4
size: -
D: -

CDR3: CSVKPGLKETQYF
DNA: TGCAGCGTCAAGCCGGGACTAAAAGAGACCCAGTACTTC
V: TRBV29-1
J: TRBJ2-5
size: -
D: TRBD2

CDR3: CASSLYTPNTGELFF
DNA: TGTGCCAGCAGTTTATACACTCCCAACACCGGGGAGCTGTTTTTT
V: TRBV12-3/TRBV12-4
J: TRBJ2-2
size: -
D: -

CDR3: CSARDVAGGVNEQFF
DNA: TGCAGTGCTAGAGATGTAGCGGGAGGGGTAAATGAGCAGTTCTTC
V: TRBV20-1
J: TRBJ2-1
size: few
D: TRBD2

CDR3: CAWSLQSTEAFF
DNA: TGTGCCTGGAGCCTCCAGTCCACTGAAGCTTTCTTT
V: TRBV30
J: TRBJ1-1
size: -
D: -

CDR3: CASSRLAGQASYGYTF
DNA: TGTGCCAGCAGCCGACTCGCGGGACAGGCCTCCTATGGCTACACCTTC
V: TRBV3-1
J: TRBJ1-2
size: -
D: TRBD1

CDR3: CASSQVVAGGLGNEQFF
DNA: TGCGCCAGCAGCCAAGTAGTAGCGGGGGGCCTAGGGAATGAGCAGTTCTTC
V: TRBV4-1
J: TRBJ2-1
size: -
D: TRBD2

CDR3: CASSLAPSLSEQFF
DNA: TGCGCCAGCAGCTTGGCTCCTAGCTTGAGTGAGCAGTTCTTC
V: TRBV5-1
J: TRBJ2-1
size: -
D: -

CDR3: CVSSQVGVGGETQYF
DNA: TGTGTCAGCAGCCAAGTAGGGGTTGGTGGTGAGACCCAGTACTTC
V: TRBV3-1
J: TRBJ2-5
size: few
D: -

CDR3: CSVASGYEQYF
DNA: TGCAGCGTTGCTTCGGGGTACGAGCAGTACTTC
V: TRBV29-1
J: TRBJ2-7
size: -
D: -

CDR3: CASSLASGANVLTF
DNA: TGTGCCAGCAGCTTAGCCTCTGGGGCCAACGTCCTGACTTTC
V: TRBV7-9
J: TRBJ2-6
size: many
D: -

CDR3: CASSPIVAGGPYEQYF
DNA: TGTGCCAGCAGTCCCATTGTAGCGGGAGGGCCATACGAGCAGTACTTC
V: TRBV27
J: TRBJ2-7
size: -
D: TRBD2

CDR3: CASSGGLAGTDNEQFF
DNA: TGCGCCAGCAGCGGGGGACTAGCGGGGACGGATAATGAGCAGTTCTTC
V: TRBV5-1
J: TRBJ2-1
size: -
D: TRBD2

CDR3: CASTREGLRDNEQFF
DNA: TGTGCCAGCACCCGAGAAGGTTTGCGGGACAATGAGCAGTTCTTC
V: TRBV11-2
J: TRBJ2-1
size: -
D: -

CDR3: CSVEGGPPSGTDTQYF
DNA: TGCAGCGTTGAGGGGGGGCCCCCTTCGGGCACAGATACGCAGTATTTT
V: TRBV29-1
J: TRBJ2-3
size: -
D: -

CDR3: CASKTGGWDTQYF
DNA: TGTGCCAGCAAAACAGGCGGATGGGATACGCAGTATTTT
V: TRBV6-1
J: TRBJ2-3
size: -
D: -

CDR3: CASSSRQGDEQYF
DNA: TGTGCCAGCAGCTCCAGACAGGGGGACGAGCAGTACTTC
V: TRBV7-9
J: TRBJ2-7
size: few
D: TRBD1

CDR3: CASRSGGSGGYNEQYF
DNA: TGTGCCAGCAGGTCCGGGGGTAGCGGGGGGTACAATGAGCAGTACTTC
V: TRBV2
J: TRBJ2-7
size: -
D: TRBD2

CDR3: CASSQETGSRGEQFF
DNA: TGTGCCAGCAGCCAAGAGACGGGCAGCCGAGGTGAGCAGTTCTTC
V: TRBV3-1
J: TRBJ2-1
size: -
D: -

CDR3: CASSSHPGYEQYF
DNA: TGTGCCAGCAGCTCACACCCCGGCTACGAGCAGTACTTC
V: TRBV7-6
J: TRBJ2-7
size: -
D: -

CDR3: CASSVTGTGTGDTQYF
DNA: TGTGCCAGCAGCGTAACCGGGACCGGCACGGGGGATACGCAGTATTTT
V: TRBV7-2
J: TRBJ2-3
size: -
D: -

CDR3: CASSYSGTYPNYGYTF
DNA: TGTGCCAGCAGTTACTCGGGGACTTATCCTAACTATGGCTACACCTTC
V: TRBV6-5
J: TRBJ1-2
size: -
D: -

CDR3: CSARVTSGHNEQFF
DNA: TGCAGTGCTAGAGTGACTAGCGGGCACAATGAGCAGTTCTTC
V: TRBV20-1
J: TRBJ2-1
size: -
D: TRBD2

CDR3: CASKGGTNEKLFF
DNA: TGTGCCAGCAAGGGGGGAACTAATGAAAAACTGTTTTTT
V: TRBV2
J: TRBJ1-4
size: few
D: -

CDR3: CAARPGTEETQYF
DNA: TGTGCCGCCCGACCCGGGACGGAAGAGACCCAGTACTTC
V: TRBV10-3
J: TRBJ2-5
size: -
D: -

CDR3: CASSVVAGANYGYTF
DNA: TGTGCCAGCAGCGTAGTTGCGGGGGCGAATTATGGCTACACCTTC
V: TRBV9
J: TRBJ1-2
size: -
D: -

CDR3: CAISPKDRAADTQYF
DNA: TGTGCCATCAGCCCCAAGGACAGGGCGGCAGATACGCAGTATTTT
V: TRBV10-3
J: TRBJ2-3
size: few
D: TRBD1

CDR3: CSVAYPHLADASYNEQFF
DNA: TGCAGCGTTGCGTACCCCCACTTAGCTGATGCATCCTACAATGAGCAGTTCTTC
V: TRBV29-1
J: TRBJ2-1
size: few
D: -

CDR3: CSATTSGRVSNLNEQFF
DNA: TGCAGTGCTACTACTAGCGGGAGGGTATCTAATCTTAATGAGCAGTTCTTC
V: TRBV20-1
J: TRBJ2-1
size: few
D: TRBD2

CDR3: CASSPLAGAHQETQYF
DNA: TGTGCCAGCAGTCCCCTAGCGGGGGCACACCAAGAGACCCAGTACTTC
V: TRBV12-3/TRBV12-4
J: TRBJ2-5
size: -
D: TRBD2

CDR3: CASSLGGGSFPQPQHF
DNA: TGTGCCAGCAGCTTAGGGGGGGGTAGCTTTCCTCAGCCCCAGCATTTT
V: TRBV7-9
J: TRBJ1-5
size: -
D: -

CDR3: CAISAQRSYQETQYF
DNA: TGTGCCATCAGTGCCCAGCGGTCCTACCAAGAGACCCAGTACTTC
V: TRBV10-3
J: TRBJ2-5
size: -
D: -

CDR3: CASALRFNYGYTF
DNA: TGTGCCAGCGCTCTCAGGTTTAACTATGGCTACACCTTC
V: TRBV27
J: TRBJ1-2
size: -
D: -

CDR3: CASSPQGLGTDTQYF
DNA: TGTGCCAGCAGCCCTCAGGGACTAGGGACAGATACGCAGTATTTT
V: TRBV12-3/TRBV12-4
J: TRBJ2-3
size: few
D: TRBD2

CDR3: CASSLAAGALQETQYF
DNA: TGCGCCAGCAGCTTGGCAGCGGGGGCGTTACAAGAGACCCAGTACTTC
V: TRBV5-1
J: TRBJ2-5
size: -
D: TRBD2

CDR3: CASSPGTGTEQFF
DNA: TGTGCCAGCAGCCCGGGGACCGGGACGGAGCAGTTCTTC
V: TRBV5-6
J: TRBJ2-1
size: -
D: -

CDR3: CASSQEGRLAAFF
DNA: TGCGCCAGCAGCCAAGAAGGGCGTCTGGCAGCTTTCTTT
V: TRBV4-1
J: TRBJ1-1
size: -
D: -

CDR3: CASSQGFLYLSREPQHF
DNA: TGCGCCAGCAGCCAAGGTTTTCTGTATCTGTCCCGGGAACCCCAGCATTTT
V: TRBV4-1
J: TRBJ1-5
size: few
D: -

CDR3: CASSGPGVSYEQYF
DNA: TGCGCCAGCAGCGGCCCGGGAGTCTCCTACGAGCAGTACTTC
V: TRBV5-1
J: TRBJ2-7
size: few
D: -

CDR3: CSVGTGGAYEQYF
DNA: TGCAGCGTTGGGACAGGGGGCGCGTACGAGCAGTACTTC
V: TRBV29-1
J: TRBJ2-7
size: -
D: TRBD1

CDR3: CASRGQGDEQFF
DNA: TGTGCCAGCAGGGGACAGGGTGATGAGCAGTTCTTC
V: TRBV12-3/TRBV12-4
J: TRBJ2-1
size: -
D: TRBD1

CDR3: CASIIQETQYF
DNA: TGCGCCAGCATCATCCAAGAGACCCAGTACTTC
V: TRBV5-1
J: TRBJ2-5
size: once
D: -

CDR3: CSARAWDSYGYTF
DNA: TGCAGTGCTAGAGCGTGGGACAGCTATGGCTACACCTTC
V: TRBV20-1
J: TRBJ1-2
size: few
D: TRBD1

CDR3: CASSPNRASSYNEQFF
DNA: TGTGCCAGCTCCCCCAACAGGGCGAGCTCCTACAATGAGCAGTTCTTC
V: TRBV18
J: TRBJ2-1
size: -
D: -

CDR3: CASSLEDWGTDTQYF
DNA: TGTGCCAGCAGCTTAGAAGATTGGGGCACAGATACGCAGTATTTT
V: TRBV7-2
J: TRBJ2-3
size: -
D: -

CDR3: CSARGGAWNTEAFF
DNA: TGCAGTGCTAGAGGAGGAGCATGGAACACTGAAGCTTTCTTT
V: TRBV20-1
J: TRBJ1-1
size: -
D: -

CDR3: CSAKDSVNVHEQYF
DNA: TGCAGTGCTAAGGATTCAGTAAACGTCCACGAGCAGTACTTC
V: TRBV20-1
J: TRBJ2-7
size: few
D: -

CDR3: CASSLGLWRGGLETQYF
DNA: TGTGCCAGCAGTCTCGGCCTCTGGCGGGGGGGCTTAGAGACCCAGTACTTC
V: TRBV28
J: TRBJ2-5
size: -
D: TRBD2